This T cell receptor beta chain was obtained from a study of OX40 agonist ivuxolimab in advanced cancers. Study in general: The study gave patients intravenous ivuxolimab at 0.01 to 10 mg/kg every 2 weeks. The dose-escalation cohort was about 87% male, with a mean age of about 56 years, ranging roughly 23 to 79.

Sequencing was performed with immunoSEQ multiplex PCR; in TCRdb, only in-frame clones are kept and a portion is missing. The sample holds roughly 61,000 clones, 88% seen once. The source was CD4+ or CD8+ T cells sorted from blood, collected in a trial of the OX40 agonist ivuxolimab. The TCR originated in an adult with an advanced solid tumor such as melanoma, head and neck, liver or kidney cancer.

The CDR3 nucleotides read TGTGCCAGCAGCTTACTCTTAGCGGGAACTTCCTACGAGCAGTACTTC. This encodes CASSLLLAGTSYEQYF. The chain carries TRBV7-8 and TRBJ2-7; TRBD2 matches at 8 bases. The V gene end was trimmed by 2 bases and the J gene end by 1 base; junction bases not matched to a gene: 7. The germline V gene encodes CDR1 SGHVS and CDR2 FQNEAQ. This CDR3 has 16 amino acids.